This TCR beta chain was recovered during a study of cytomegalovirus exposure and HLA in healthy donors. Primers: 60 Vbeta forward and 13 Jbeta reverse. Using immunoSEQ multiplex PCR, the repertoire was profiled, and TCRdb retains in-frame clones only, with some absent. The sample lists roughly 150,000 clones; over 60% were seen once. The study sampled nominally healthy donors, though unrecorded immune exposures were likely. Between the trimmed V and J ends, which lost 2 bases and 3 bases, there was a span of 10 bases. The length of the CDR3 is 14 residues. From germline, CDR1 is GTSNPN and CDR2 SVGIG (reference sequence). In the case of this clone: Its antigen is undetermined.

Overall study results and limits: The study designated 164 TCR beta chains cytomegalovirus-associated.

The sequenced material came from PBMCs. The receptor comes from a male donor in good health and CMV-seronegative. The rearrangement uses TRBV30 and TRBJ1-4; TRBD1 is a possible D gene (5 bases). The CDR3 here is CAWSLGVSNEKLFF. The CDR3 DNA follows: TGTGCCTGGAGTCTAGGGGTATCTAATGAAAAACTGTTTTTT.